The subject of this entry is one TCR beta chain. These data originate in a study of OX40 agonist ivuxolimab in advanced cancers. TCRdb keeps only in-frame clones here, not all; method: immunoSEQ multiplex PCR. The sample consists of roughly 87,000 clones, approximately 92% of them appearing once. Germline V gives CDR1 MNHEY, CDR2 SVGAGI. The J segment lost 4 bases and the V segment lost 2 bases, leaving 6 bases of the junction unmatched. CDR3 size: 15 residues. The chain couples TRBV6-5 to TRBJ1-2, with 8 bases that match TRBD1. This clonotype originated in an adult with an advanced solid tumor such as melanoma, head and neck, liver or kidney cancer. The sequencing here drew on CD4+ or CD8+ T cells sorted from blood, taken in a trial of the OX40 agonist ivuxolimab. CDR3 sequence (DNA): TGTGCCAGCAGTTACGGACAGGGACGTAGCTATGGCTACACCTTC. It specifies CASSYGQGRSYGYTF.